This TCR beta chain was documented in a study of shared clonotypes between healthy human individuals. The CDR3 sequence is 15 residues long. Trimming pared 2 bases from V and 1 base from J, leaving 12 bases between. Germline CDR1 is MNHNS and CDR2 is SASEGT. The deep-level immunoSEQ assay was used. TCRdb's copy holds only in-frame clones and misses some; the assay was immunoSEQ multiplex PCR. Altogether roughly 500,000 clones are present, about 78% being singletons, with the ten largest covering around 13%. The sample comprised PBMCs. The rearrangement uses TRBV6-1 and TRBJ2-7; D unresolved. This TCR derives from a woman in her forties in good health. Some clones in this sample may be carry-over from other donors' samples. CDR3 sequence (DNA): TGTGCCAGCAGTGAAAGGTCGGGCTCATCCTACGAGCAGTACTTC. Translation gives CASSERSGSSYEQYF.